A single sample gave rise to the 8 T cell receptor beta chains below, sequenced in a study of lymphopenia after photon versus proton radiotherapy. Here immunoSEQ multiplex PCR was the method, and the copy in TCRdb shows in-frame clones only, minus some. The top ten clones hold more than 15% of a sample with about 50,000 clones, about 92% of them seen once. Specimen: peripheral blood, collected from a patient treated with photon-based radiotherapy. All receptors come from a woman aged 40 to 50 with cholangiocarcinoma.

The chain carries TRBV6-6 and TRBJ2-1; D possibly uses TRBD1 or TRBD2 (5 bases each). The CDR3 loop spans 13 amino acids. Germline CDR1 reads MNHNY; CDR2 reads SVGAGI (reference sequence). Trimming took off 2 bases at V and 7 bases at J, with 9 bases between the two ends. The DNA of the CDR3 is TGTGCCAGCAGTTACGAGGGGTGGAATGAGCAGTTCTTC. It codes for CASSYEGWNEQFF.

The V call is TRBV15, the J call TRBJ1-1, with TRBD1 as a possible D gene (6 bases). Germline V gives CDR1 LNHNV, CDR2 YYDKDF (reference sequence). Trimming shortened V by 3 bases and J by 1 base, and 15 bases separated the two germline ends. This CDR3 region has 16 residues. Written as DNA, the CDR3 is TGTGCCACCAGCAGTCGGTACAGGGTGTCGAACACTGAAGCTTTCTTT. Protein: CATSSRYRVSNTEAFF.

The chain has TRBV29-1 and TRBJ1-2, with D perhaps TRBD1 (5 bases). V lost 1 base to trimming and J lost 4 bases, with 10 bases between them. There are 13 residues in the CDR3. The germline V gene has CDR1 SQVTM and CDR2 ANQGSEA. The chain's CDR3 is CSVEGGVSYGYTF. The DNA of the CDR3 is TGCAGCGTTGAAGGGGGCGTCAGCTATGGCTACACCTTC.

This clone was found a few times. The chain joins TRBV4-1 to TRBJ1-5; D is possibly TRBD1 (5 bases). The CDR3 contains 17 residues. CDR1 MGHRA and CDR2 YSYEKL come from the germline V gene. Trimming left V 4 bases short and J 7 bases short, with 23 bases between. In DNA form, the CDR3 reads TGCGCCAGCAGCCTATCTCCGGGGAGGGGAGATTACCAGCCCCAGCATTTT. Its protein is CASSLSPGRGDYQPQHF.

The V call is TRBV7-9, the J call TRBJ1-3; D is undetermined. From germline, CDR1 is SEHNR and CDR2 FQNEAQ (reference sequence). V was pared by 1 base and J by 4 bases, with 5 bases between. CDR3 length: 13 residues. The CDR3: CASSLEEGNTIYF. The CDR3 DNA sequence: TGTGCCAGCAGCTTAGAGGAGGGAAACACCATATATTTT. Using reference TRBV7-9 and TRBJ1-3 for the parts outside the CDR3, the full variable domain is DTGVSQNPRHKITKRGQNVTFRCDPISEHNRLYWYRQTLGQGPEFLTYFQNEAQLEKSRLLSDRFSAERPKGSFSTLEIQRTEQGDSAMYLCASSLEEGNTIYFGEGSWLTVV.

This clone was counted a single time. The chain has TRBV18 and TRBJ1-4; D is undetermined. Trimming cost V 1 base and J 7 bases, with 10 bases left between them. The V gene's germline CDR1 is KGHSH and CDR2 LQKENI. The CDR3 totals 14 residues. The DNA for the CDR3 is TGTGCCAGCTCACCACGGGGTTTTGGTGAAAAACTGTTTTTT. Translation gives CASSPRGFGEKLFF.

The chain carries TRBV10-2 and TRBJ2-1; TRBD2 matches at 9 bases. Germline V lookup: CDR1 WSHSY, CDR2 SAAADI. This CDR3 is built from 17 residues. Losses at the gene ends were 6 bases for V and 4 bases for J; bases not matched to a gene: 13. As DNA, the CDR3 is TGCGCCAGCAGGCCCAGAGGGGCGGGGGGGAGTTACAATGAGCAGTTCTTC. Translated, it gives CASRPRGAGGSYNEQFF.

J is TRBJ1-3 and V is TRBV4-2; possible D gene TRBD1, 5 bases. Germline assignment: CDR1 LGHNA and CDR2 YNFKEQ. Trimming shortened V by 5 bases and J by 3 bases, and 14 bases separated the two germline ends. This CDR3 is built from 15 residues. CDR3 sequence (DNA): TGTGCCAGCAGCTCCGGGTGGGGGGATGGAAACACCATATATTTT. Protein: CASSSGWGDGNTIYF.